This TCR beta chain stems from a study of regulatory T cells in long-lasting Graves disease. Trimming removed 0 bases at V and 8 bases at J, with 18 bases between. Germline-derived CDR1 and CDR2 are SGHDT and YYEEEE. This CDR3 spans 16 amino acids. Time point indicated: newly diagnosed GD, antithyroid drugs for less than 3 months. PBMC RNA served as the TCR library source. By American Thyroid Association guidelines, Graves' disease was diagnosed in the cohort. For TCR beta, libraries came from iRepertoire HTBI primers and Arm-PCR of CDR3 regions. One entry per CDR3 protein results from TCRdb running MiXCR on the multiplex PCR reads. The sample comprises 530,000 or so distinct CDR3 sequences, about 16% of which are singletons, and more than 10% rests with the top ten. This same sample was also part of a study on T cells in Graves' hyperthyroidism and ophthalmopathy.

The sequenced sample was peripheral blood mononuclear cells (PBMCs), obtained at new diagnosis, from a patient treated with antithyroid drugs. V is TRBV5-6 and J is TRBJ1-3; tentative D call: TRBD1 (6 bases). The sequence derives from a man aged 18 to 30 with Graves disease. CDR3 residues: CASSLEVGGLRDTIYF. In DNA, the CDR3 is TGTGCCAGCAGCTTGGAGGTGGGGGGGCTTCGGGACACCATATATTTT.